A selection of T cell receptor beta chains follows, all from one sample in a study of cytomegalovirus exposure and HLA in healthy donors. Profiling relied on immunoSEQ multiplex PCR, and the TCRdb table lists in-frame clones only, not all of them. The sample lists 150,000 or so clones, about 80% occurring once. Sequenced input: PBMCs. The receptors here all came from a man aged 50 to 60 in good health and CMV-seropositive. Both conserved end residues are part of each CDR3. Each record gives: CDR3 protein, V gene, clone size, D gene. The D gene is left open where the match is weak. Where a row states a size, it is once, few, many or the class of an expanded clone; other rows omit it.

CASSLVGQGANYGYTF	TRBV5-1	NA	TRBD1
CASSFNRVEKLFF	TRBV5-6	NA	NA
CASSLSPLAGVLNEQYF	TRBV5-1	few	TRBD2
CAWSDPGQAANYGYTF	TRBV30	NA	TRBD1
CASSMAGGVYEQYF	TRBV19	NA	TRBD1
CASSLNREQPQHF	TRBV18	few	NA
CAISDMPGQGTTTNEKLFF	TRBV10-3	NA	TRBD1
CASSLGYERGVYEQYF	TRBV5-1	NA	TRBD2
CASRPSSGGAYEQYF	TRBV28	NA	TRBD2
CASSQGLAGGYEQYF	TRBV14	few	TRBD2
CASSRGETEAFF	TRBV4-3	NA	NA
CASSQLPGGAHGYTF	TRBV14	NA	TRBD1
CVTQAYNEQFF	TRBV11-1	NA	NA
CASSSEMGEKLFF	TRBV7-9	once	NA
CASSQADRGPFEKLFF	TRBV4-2	NA	TRBD1
CASSLVGTGYGETQYF	TRBV5-6	NA	TRBD1
CAWRGQGTTFTGELFF	TRBV30	NA	NA
CATSLTGSAPYEQYF	TRBV15	NA	NA
CASSLGTAQETQYF	TRBV7-6	NA	TRBD1
CASRWTGGYEQYF	TRBV6-5	NA	TRBD1
CASSGQTSGYTF	TRBV6-1	NA	NA
CASSIDRAGGNYDYTF	TRBV19	once	TRBD1
CASSYSRQAYNEQFF	TRBV10-1	few	NA
CASSNRGNNQPQHF	TRBV19	NA	TRBD1
CACSGGDNEQFF	TRBV30	few	TRBD2
CASSQGQGGYGYTF	TRBV4-3	NA	TRBD1
CASSQVFRGHADTQYF	TRBV4-3	NA	TRBD1
CASSARQVNTGELFF	TRBV9	NA	NA
CASRSGGSTDTQYF	TRBV6-5	NA	TRBD2
CASSRGLAGGETQYF	TRBV4-1	NA	TRBD2
CASSYVGQGMGNTIYF	TRBV6-5	few	NA
CASSTAGGPYTDTQYF	TRBV9	NA	TRBD1
CASSLGPAGSQETQYF	TRBV5-1	NA	NA
CASSPGNTEAFF	TRBV4-1	NA	NA
CASNGGIRNQPQHF	TRBV6-1	NA	NA
CASSSARTAINEKLFF	TRBV28	few	NA
CASSLAPLQDTQYF	TRBV7-2	few	NA
CASSYSTGGNTIYF	TRBV6-5	NA	TRBD1
CASSWKQGTEAFF	TRBV5-1	NA	TRBD1
CASSGRQGQETQYF	TRBV7-9	NA	TRBD1
CASSLSVPETQYF	TRBV7-9	NA	NA
CATSRTGGEEQYF	TRBV15	NA	TRBD1
CASSPTSGGRVRTQYF	TRBV28	NA	TRBD2
CASSLAGGASTGELFF	TRBV5-6	NA	NA
CASSQGPRRQGLNEKLFF	TRBV4-1	NA	TRBD1
CASKQGPNNSPLHF	TRBV2	NA	NA
CAISEGSGAGQPQHF	TRBV10-3	NA	NA
CASRSPGQGPYTQYF	TRBV6-5	NA	TRBD1
CATRSGQFQSAYEQYF	TRBV15	NA	NA
CASSSAGTGGFEQYF	TRBV5-4	NA	TRBD1
CASSQDPLANTGELFF	TRBV14	NA	NA
CASSDGRRSGEQYF	TRBV28	NA	NA
CASSLRQIGNTIYF	TRBV5-6	NA	NA
CASRLAGLYNEQFF	TRBV28	NA	TRBD2
CASSGLGVRGQSSAFF	TRBV6-1	NA	NA
CAISDAGGNTEAFF	TRBV10-3	NA	TRBD1
CASSLAGGEQYF	TRBV7-2	NA	TRBD2
CASSDWETDTQYF	TRBV6-4	few	NA